These T cell receptor beta chains were read from a single sample in a study of T cell responses to AZD1222 COVID-19 vaccine. Assay: immunoSEQ multiplex PCR; the TCRdb copy retains only in-frame clones and omits some. Here the sample spans about 140,000 clones, roughly 92% being singletons. The source was peripheral blood, collected on day 0 of AZD1222 vaccination. These receptors were obtained from an adult in good health. The CDR3 runs from the conserved cysteine through the conserved F or W. The order of the fields is clone size, J gene, CDR3 length, D gene, V gene, CDR3 protein, CDR3 DNA. A D gene is named only where the DNA matches it firmly. For some rows the clone size is stated as once, few or many, or as a class when expanded; others skip it.

-	TRBJ1-6	14	-	TRBV6-5	CASSYSSVASPLHF	TGTGCCAGCAGTTACTCTTCAGTCGCCTCACCCCTCCACTTT
-	TRBJ2-1	16	TRBD2	TRBV11-2	CASSLVLGTSDNEQFF	TGTGCCAGCAGCTTAGTTCTGGGGACTAGTGACAATGAGCAGTTCTTC
-	TRBJ2-7	13	-	TRBV19	CASSMGIYYEQYF	TGTGCCAGTAGTATGGGCATTTACTACGAGCAGTACTTC
-	TRBJ2-7	14	TRBD2	TRBV6-5	CASSPRSGSSRQYF	TGTGCCAGCAGTCCTCGGAGCGGGAGTTCTCGTCAGTACTTC
-	TRBJ1-3	14	TRBD1	TRBV5-1	CASRTGSSGNTIYF	TGCGCCAGCAGGACAGGGAGCTCTGGAAACACCATATATTTT
-	TRBJ2-5	14	-	TRBV7-9	CASSLGKLAETQYF	TGTGCCAGCAGCTTGGGGAAACTTGCTGAGACCCAGTACTTC
-	TRBJ2-1	15	-	TRBV4-2	CASSQEKSRNNEQFF	TGTGCCAGCAGCCAAGAGAAGTCACGGAACAATGAGCAGTTCTTC
-	TRBJ1-5	15	TRBD1	TRBV10-1	CASSESTGHNQPQHF	TGCGCCAGCAGTGAGTCGACAGGGCACAATCAGCCCCAGCATTTT
-	TRBJ1-4	11	-	TRBV3-1/TRBV3-2	CASSQVKQLFF	TGTGCCAGCAGCCAAGTTAAACAACTGTTTTTT
-	TRBJ2-3	15	-	TRBV28	CASSLATDSTDTQYF	TGTGCCAGCAGTTTAGCGACTGATAGCACAGATACGCAGTATTTT
-	TRBJ2-6	15	-	TRBV15	CATSREASGANVLTF	TGTGCCACCAGCAGAGAAGCGTCTGGGGCCAACGTCCTGACTTTC
-	TRBJ2-1	15	-	TRBV28	CASSFTGSPGNEQFF	TGTGCCAGCAGTTTTACAGGGTCACCCGGGAATGAGCAGTTCTTC
-	TRBJ1-3	13	-	TRBV20-1	CSASPVLYDTIYF	TGCAGTGCTAGTCCCGTACTCTACGACACCATATATTTT
-	TRBJ1-5	15	TRBD1	TRBV4-2	CASSQRDRGDQPQHF	TGTGCCAGCAGCCAACGGGACAGGGGGGATCAGCCCCAGCATTTT
-	TRBJ2-1	16	TRBD2	TRBV27	CASSLSSGRGYNEQFF	TGTGCCAGCAGTTTATCGAGCGGGAGGGGGTACAATGAGCAGTTCTTC
once	TRBJ1-3	17	TRBD1	TRBV28	CASSPFTYRGSGNTIYF	TGTGCCAGCAGCCCCTTTACTTACAGGGGCTCTGGAAACACCATATATTTT
-	TRBJ1-5	14	-	TRBV4-1	CASSQDLANQPQHF	TGCGCCAGCAGCCAAGATTTGGCAAATCAGCCCCAGCATTTT
-	TRBJ1-3	13	-	TRBV3-1/TRBV3-2	CASSPTDGNTIYF	TGTGCCAGCAGCCCGACGGACGGAAACACCATATATTTT
-	TRBJ1-5	16	TRBD1	TRBV5-5	CASSLGGQAINQPQHF	TGTGCCAGCAGCTTGGGGGGACAGGCGATCAATCAGCCCCAGCATTTT
-	TRBJ2-1	11	TRBD2	TRBV7-3	CASSLGGSIFF	TGTGCCAGCAGCTTAGGCGGGAGTATTTTCTTC
-	TRBJ1-6	13	-	TRBV30	CAWSTGDNSPLHF	TGTGCCTGGAGCACAGGTGATAATTCACCCCTCCACTTT
-	TRBJ2-1	16	-	TRBV5-1	CASSLDVTITYNEQFF	TGCGCCAGCAGCTTGGACGTGACGATTACCTACAATGAGCAGTTCTTC
-	TRBJ1-2	12	-	TRBV7-9	CASSRPLGGYTF	TGTGCCAGCAGTCGGCCGCTCGGGGGCTACACCTTC
-	TRBJ1-5	14	TRBD1	TRBV6-2/TRBV6-3	CASSSRGLGQPQHF	TGTGCCAGCAGTTCCAGGGGGCTTGGGCAGCCCCAGCATTTT
once	TRBJ2-7	15	TRBD2	TRBV5-1	CASSLDAREGQEQYF	TGCGCCAGCAGCTTGGATGCGCGGGAGGGCCAAGAGCAGTACTTC
-	TRBJ2-2	15	-	TRBV9	CASRIGGGGTGELFF	TGTGCCAGCAGGATCGGGGGAGGCGGGACCGGGGAGCTGTTTTTT
-	TRBJ1-5	12	-	TRBV19	CASSHRNQPQHF	TGTGCCAGTAGTCACAGGAATCAGCCCCAGCATTTT
-	TRBJ2-7	14	-	TRBV10-2	CASSVGRNSYEQYF	TGCGCCAGCAGTGTGGGGAGAAACTCCTACGAGCAGTACTTC
once	TRBJ1-5	16	TRBD1	TRBV7-9	CASSLGQGVRNQPQHF	TGTGCCAGCAGCTTGGGACAGGGGGTTCGCAATCAGCCCCAGCATTTT
-	TRBJ1-2	15	-	TRBV5-1	CASSLDGEEAYGYTF	TGCGCCAGCAGCTTGGATGGGGAGGAGGCCTATGGCTACACCTTC
-	TRBJ1-6	15	-	TRBV5-4	CASSLTEGRNSPLHF	TGTGCCAGCAGCTTGACGGAGGGGAGGAATTCACCCCTCCACTTT
-	TRBJ2-7	19	TRBD2	TRBV27	CASSLGRAPGLAFPYEQYF	TGTGCCAGCAGTTTGGGGAGGGCCCCGGGACTAGCGTTCCCCTACGAGCAGTACTTC
-	TRBJ2-4	15	TRBD1	TRBV6-5	CASSRGQGAKNIQYF	TGTGCCAGCAGTCGGGGACAGGGAGCCAAAAACATTCAGTACTTC
-	TRBJ2-1	17	-	TRBV10-3	CAISESRFNRQRNEQFF	TGTGCCATCAGTGAGTCGAGGTTTAACAGGCAGAGGAATGAGCAGTTCTTC
few	TRBJ2-7	15	-	TRBV27	CASSFKVGFSYEQYF	TGTGCCAGCAGTTTCAAGGTGGGGTTTTCCTACGAGCAGTACTTC
-	TRBJ2-7	16	TRBD2	TRBV27	CASSPRLAESSYEQYF	TGTGCCAGCAGTCCGAGACTAGCGGAAAGCTCCTACGAGCAGTACTTC
-	TRBJ1-1	13	-	TRBV6-5	CASSLQGSTEAFF	TGTGCCAGCAGCCTCCAGGGTTCCACTGAAGCTTTCTTT
once	TRBJ1-3	13	-	TRBV3-1/TRBV3-2	CASSLGSGNTIYF	TGTGCCAGCAGCTTGGGAAGTGGAAACACCATATATTTT
-	TRBJ1-3	15	-	TRBV5-1	CASSLGGYSGNTIYF	TGCGCCAGCAGCTTGGGGGGGTACTCTGGAAACACCATATATTTT
-	TRBJ1-1	18	TRBD1	TRBV7-8	CASSLSTTGQGRGTEAFF	TGTGCCAGCAGCTTATCAACCACGGGACAGGGGAGAGGCACTGAAGCTTTCTTT
-	TRBJ2-7	15	-	TRBV15	CATSRDHGGPLEQYF	TGTGCCACCAGCAGAGATCATGGCGGGCCCCTCGAGCAGTACTTC
-	TRBJ2-7	14	TRBD1	TRBV5-1	CASTKGTGGNEQYF	TGCGCCAGCACCAAGGGGACAGGGGGCAACGAGCAGTACTTC
once	TRBJ2-7	14	TRBD1	TRBV28	CASTGTGDTYEQYF	TGTGCCAGCACAGGGACAGGGGACACCTACGAGCAGTACTTC
few	TRBJ1-3	15	-	TRBV29-1	CSVAPNVHSGNTIYF	TGCAGCGTGGCACCGAACGTCCACTCTGGAAACACCATATATTTT
-	TRBJ2-3	17	TRBD2	TRBV5-6	CASSLSWAGGDTDTQYF	TGTGCCAGCAGCTTGAGCTGGGCGGGGGGAGATACAGATACGCAGTATTTT
-	TRBJ1-1	15	-	TRBV6-5	CALLRRLAGNTEAFF	TGTGCCCTACTCAGGAGACTCGCGGGGAACACTGAAGCTTTCTTT
-	TRBJ1-1	13	-	TRBV7-9	CASSTGDRTEAFF	TGTGCCAGCAGTACCGGCGATAGGACTGAAGCTTTCTTT
-	TRBJ2-7	14	-	TRBV7-2	CASSLAQLSYEQYF	TGTGCCAGCAGCTTAGCACAGCTCTCCTACGAGCAGTACTTC
-	TRBJ1-3	16	-	TRBV6-1	CASSARDGSPGNTIYF	TGTGCCAGCAGTGCTAGGGACGGTTCCCCTGGAAACACCATATATTTT
once	TRBJ1-2	13	-	TRBV27	CASSFGGSYGYTF	TGTGCCAGCAGTTTCGGGGGTAGCTATGGCTACACCTTC
-	TRBJ2-7	15	TRBD1	TRBV6-4	CASSDLDRERAEQYF	TGTGCCAGCAGTGACTTGGACAGGGAAAGGGCCGAGCAGTACTTC
-	TRBJ1-6	17	-	TRBV28	CASSLFGRGPYNSPLHF	TGTGCCAGCAGTTTATTTGGGAGGGGACCCTATAATTCACCCCTCCACTTT
-	TRBJ2-1	15	-	TRBV18	CASSPFGRGVNEQFF	TGTGCCAGCTCACCTTTTGGCAGGGGAGTTAATGAGCAGTTCTTC